These T cell receptor beta chains were read from a single sample in a study of blood T cell repertoires in COVID-19. Sequencing was performed with immunoSEQ multiplex PCR; in TCRdb, only in-frame clones are kept and a portion is missing. The sample has 220,000 or so clones, 82% seen once. Sequencing was done on a sample of PBMCs or T cells enriched from blood (not recorded which). The source is a woman aged 55-69 years who had recovered from COVID-19. The CDR3 runs from the conserved cysteine through the conserved F or W. A D gene is named only where the DNA matches it firmly. Some rows have no size entry. The others give once, few or many, or a class for an expanded clone.

TRBD1,TRBV11-2,.,TRBJ1-1,CASSARTGRTEAFF,TGTGCCAGCAGCGCCCGGACAGGGCGGACTGAAGCTTTCTTT
.,TRBV7-9,.,TRBJ2-3,CASSLGQYTDTQYF,TGTGCCAGCAGCTTAGGACAGTACACAGATACGCAGTATTTT
.,TRBV2,.,TRBJ1-5,CASSAVKQAYSNQPQHF,TGTGCCAGCAGCGCCGTTAAACAGGCCTATAGCAATCAGCCCCAGCATTTT
TRBD1,TRBV11-2,.,TRBJ1-3,CASSLGQGNTIYF,TGTGCCAGCAGCTTGGGACAGGGAAACACCATATATTTT
.,TRBV14,.,TRBJ1-5,CASSPMGGRPQHF,TGTGCCAGCAGCCCCATGGGCGGGAGGCCCCAGCATTTT
.,TRBV18,once,TRBJ2-7,CASSPATNSYEQYF,TGTGCCAGCTCACCAGCGACTAACTCCTACGAGCAGTACTTC
.,TRBV6-5,few,TRBJ2-2,CASSQSRTATGELFF,TGTGCCAGCAGTCAATCCCGGACTGCCACCGGGGAGCTGTTTTTT
TRBD1,TRBV5-8,.,TRBJ1-2,CASSLRTGDGYTF,TGTGCCAGCAGCCTCCGGACAGGGGATGGCTACACCTTC
TRBD1,TRBV29-1,.,TRBJ1-1,CSARHRGLGAFF,TGCAGCGCCCGACACAGGGGGCTGGGAGCTTTCTTT
TRBD1,TRBV10-3,.,TRBJ2-2,CAISEDRGAQRGNTGELFF,TGTGCCATCAGCGAGGACAGGGGGGCCCAGCGGGGGAACACCGGGGAGCTGTTTTTT